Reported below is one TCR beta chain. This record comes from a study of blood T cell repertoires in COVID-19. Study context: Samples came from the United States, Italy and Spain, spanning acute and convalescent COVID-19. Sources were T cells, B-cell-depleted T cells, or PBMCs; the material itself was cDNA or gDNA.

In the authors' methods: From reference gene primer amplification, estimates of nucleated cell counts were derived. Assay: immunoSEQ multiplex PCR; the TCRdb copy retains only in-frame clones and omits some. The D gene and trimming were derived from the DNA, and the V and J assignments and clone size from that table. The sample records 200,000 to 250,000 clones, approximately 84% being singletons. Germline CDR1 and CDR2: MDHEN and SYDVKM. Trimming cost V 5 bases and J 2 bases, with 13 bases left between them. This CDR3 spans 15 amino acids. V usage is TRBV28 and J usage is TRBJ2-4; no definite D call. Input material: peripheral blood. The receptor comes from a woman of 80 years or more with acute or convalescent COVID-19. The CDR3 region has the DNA TGTGCCAGCAGTCCCCCCGGGTCGTCCAAAAACATTCAGTACTTC. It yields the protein CASSPPGSSKNIQYF.